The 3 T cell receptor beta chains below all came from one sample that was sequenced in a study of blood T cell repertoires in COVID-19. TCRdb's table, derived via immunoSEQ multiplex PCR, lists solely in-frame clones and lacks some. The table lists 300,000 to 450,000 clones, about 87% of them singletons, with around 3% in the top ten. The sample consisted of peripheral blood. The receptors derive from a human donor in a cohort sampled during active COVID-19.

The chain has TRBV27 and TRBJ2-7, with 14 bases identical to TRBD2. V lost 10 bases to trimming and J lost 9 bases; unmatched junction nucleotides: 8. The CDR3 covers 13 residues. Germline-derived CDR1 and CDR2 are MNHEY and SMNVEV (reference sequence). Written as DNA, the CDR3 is TGTGCCACCGGGACTAGCGGGAGTTCAGGGCAGTACTTC. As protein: CATGTSGSSGQYF.

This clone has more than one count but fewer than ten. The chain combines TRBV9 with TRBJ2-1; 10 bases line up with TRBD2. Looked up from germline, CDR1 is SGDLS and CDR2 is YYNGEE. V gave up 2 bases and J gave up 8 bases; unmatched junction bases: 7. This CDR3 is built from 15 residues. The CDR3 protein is CASSVAGTSADEQFF. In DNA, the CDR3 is TGTGCCAGCAGCGTTGCCGGGACTAGCGCGGATGAGCAGTTCTTC.

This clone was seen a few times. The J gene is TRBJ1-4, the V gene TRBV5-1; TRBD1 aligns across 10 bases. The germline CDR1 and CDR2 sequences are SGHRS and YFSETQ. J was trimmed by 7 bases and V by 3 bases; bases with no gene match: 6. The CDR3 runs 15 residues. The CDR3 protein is CASSWGQGLGEKLFF. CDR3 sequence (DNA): TGCGCCAGCAGCTGGGGACAGGGGTTAGGTGAAAAACTGTTTTTT.